Sequencing of this TCR beta chain was carried out in a study of T cell responses to AZD1222 COVID-19 vaccine. This clone was counted a few times. J lost 6 bases, V lost 6 bases, and 5 bases had no gene match. The CDR3 sequence is 14 residues long. Germline assignment: CDR1 MDHEN and CDR2 SYDVKM. The repertoire was sequenced with immunoSEQ multiplex PCR; TCRdb's copy has only in-frame clones and lacks some. This table has about 73,000 clones, 89% appearing once. The rearrangement joins TRBV28 to TRBJ2-1; TRBD2 aligns across 10 bases. The TCR sequence derives from an adult who received the AZD1222 COVID-19 vaccine. Sequencing used peripheral blood, obtained 28 days after the second AZD1222 dose. Here the CDR3 reads CASSVAGGINEQFF. The CDR3 region has the DNA TGTGCCAGCAGCGTAGCGGGGGGAATCAATGAGCAGTTCTTC. The whole variable domain, remainder taken from reference TRBV28 and TRBJ2-1, is DVKVTQSSRYLVKRTGEKVFLECVQDMDHENMFWYRQDPGLGLRLIYFSYDVKMKEKGDIPEGYSVSREKKERFSLILESASTNQTSMYLCASSVAGGINEQFFGPGTRLTVL.